The clone carrying this T cell receptor beta chain rates as medium-sized (0.01 to 0.1%). Its target is not known. The template was genomic DNA from peripheral blood, not RNA. These data belong to a study of T cell repertoires in aging, cancer and after chemotherapy. Background on the study: Over several months to years, re-sampled healthy donor repertoires clearly shared clones. The study, taken as a whole, reports: These repertoire data do not allow conclusions about immunological memory after chemotherapy. In healthy donors, age-related TCR diversity loss mainly reflected lost richness.

CDR1 SQVTM and CDR2 ANQGSEA come from the germline V gene. V lost 3 bases and J 0 bases, leaving 7 bases between the germline ends. The length of the CDR3 is 13 residues. TRB rearrangements spanning V, D and J were amplified using mixed TRB-A/B primers. TCRdb called the multiplex PCR reads again in MiXCR, with one record for every CDR3 protein. The top ten hold roughly a tenth of the sample, which has about 15,000 distinct CDR3 sequences, approximately 50% seen once. V and J are TRBV29-1 and TRBJ2-3; the D is unclear. This clonotype was sampled from a human donor in good health. The source material was blood. The CDR3 reads CSVDPGSTDTQYF. CDR3 DNA: TGCAGCGTTGACCCGGGTAGCACAGATACGCAGTATTTT.